A selection of T cell receptor beta chains follows, all from one sample in a study of cytomegalovirus exposure and HLA in healthy donors. TCRdb's table, derived via immunoSEQ multiplex PCR, lists solely in-frame clones and lacks some. This table has about 210,000 clones, about 85% appearing once. The sample comprised PBMCs. All receptors derive from a woman aged 50 to 60 in good health and CMV-seropositive. CDR3s include the opening cysteine and the closing phenylalanine or tryptophan. Fields, in order: D gene, J gene, clone size, V gene, CDR3 DNA, CDR3 protein. A D gene is named only where the DNA matches it firmly. Rows may omit the clone size; those that give it use once, few, many or a size class.

NA	TRBJ1-2	NA	TRBV11-2	TGTGCCAGCAGCTTGACACTTAACTATGGCTACACCTTC	CASSLTLNYGYTF
NA	TRBJ2-1	many	TRBV15	TGTGCCACCAGCCGGACACAGGGAGTCACCTACAATGAGCAGTTCTTC	CATSRTQGVTYNEQFF
TRBD1	TRBJ2-5	NA	TRBV7-2	TGTGCCAGCAGCTGGGACAGCGGAAAGACCCAGTACTTC	CASSWDSGKTQYF
NA	TRBJ1-6	few	TRBV28	TGTGCCAGCAACGGGGGATTCGGGAATTCACCCCTCCACTTT	CASNGGFGNSPLHF
NA	TRBJ1-2	NA	TRBV28	TGTGCCAGCAGTTTAAAGTGGGGGGATGGCTACACCTTC	CASSLKWGDGYTF
NA	TRBJ1-2	NA	TRBV7-9	TGTGCCAGCAGCACCAGGGCCAATTACTATGGCTACACCTTC	CASSTRANYYGYTF
NA	TRBJ1-1	NA	TRBV27	TGTGCCAGCAACGTAGGCGGGGGCACTGAAGCTTTCTTT	CASNVGGGTEAFF
TRBD1	TRBJ1-6	NA	TRBV11-1	TGTGCCAGCAGCTTCGGGGACAGAGTTAATTCACCCCTCCACTTT	CASSFGDRVNSPLHF
NA	TRBJ1-3	NA	TRBV18	TGTGCCAGCTCACTAACGCAGGGCAGCTCTGGAAACACCATATATTTT	CASSLTQGSSGNTIYF
TRBD1	TRBJ1-4	NA	TRBV9	TGTGCCAGCAGCCCACAACCCTCGTACCGGGACAGCGCAACTAATGAAAAACTGTTTTTT	CASSPQPSYRDSATNEKLFF
TRBD1	TRBJ2-7	NA	TRBV5-1	TGCGCCAGCAGCTTTCTGACAGGGACCTACGAGCAGTACTTC	CASSFLTGTYEQYF
NA	TRBJ2-2	NA	TRBV5-5	TGTGCCAGCAACCCAACAGGGTCGAACACCGGGGAGCTGTTTTTT	CASNPTGSNTGELFF
NA	TRBJ1-5	NA	TRBV29-1	TGCAGCGCTGGGGGCGAGGGCAATCAGCCCCAGCATTTT	CSAGGEGNQPQHF
TRBD1	TRBJ2-2	once	TRBV5-1	TGCGCCAGCAGCATCGGGACAGGGTCCGGGGAGCTGTTTTTT	CASSIGTGSGELFF
TRBD2	TRBJ2-5	NA	TRBV15	TGTGCCACCAGCAGAGATCTAGCGGGGACCCAGTACTTC	CATSRDLAGTQYF
NA	TRBJ2-1	NA	TRBV7-2	TGTGCCAGCAGCATTCAAAACGGACTTGCCCATGAGCAGTTCTTC	CASSIQNGLAHEQFF
NA	TRBJ1-6	NA	TRBV28	TGTGCCAGCAGTCCACAGGCAGCCCCTACTTCACCCCTCCACTTT	CASSPQAAPTSPLHF
TRBD1	TRBJ2-7	NA	TRBV10-3	TGTGCCATCAGTGAGGACAGGGGTGGCGAGCAGTACTTC	CAISEDRGGEQYF
NA	TRBJ2-7	NA	TRBV4-1	TGCGCCAGCAGCCAAGCCTCCGGTCAATCCTACGAGCAGTACTTC	CASSQASGQSYEQYF
NA	TRBJ1-3	NA	TRBV5-4	TGTGCCAGCAGCCGCGGACCGAGGGCGAACCCTTGGCATTTT	CASSRGPRANPWHF
NA	TRBJ1-5	NA	TRBV28	TGTGCCACCTCCTATCAGCCCCAGCATTTT	CATSYQPQHF
NA	TRBJ1-5	once	TRBV2	TGTGCCAGCAGTCTCCACTGGGGAGGTGCGAGCAATCAGCCCCAGCATTTT	CASSLHWGGASNQPQHF
TRBD2	TRBJ2-7	NA	TRBV9	TGTGCCAGCAGCGTAGCGGGACTAGCGGAAGCCTACGAGCAGTACTTC	CASSVAGLAEAYEQYF
NA	TRBJ2-2	few	TRBV19	TGTGCCAGTAGAGGGACTTTGAACACCGGGGAGCTGTTTTTT	CASRGTLNTGELFF
NA	TRBJ1-1	NA	TRBV15	TGTGCCACCAGCAGAGTGTATACAGGGAGCGCTTTCTTT	CATSRVYTGSAFF
NA	TRBJ1-2	NA	TRBV5-4	TGTGCCAGCAGTTCCCGTGAGGGCTATGGCTACACCTTC	CASSSREGYGYTF
TRBD1	TRBJ2-7	NA	TRBV4-2	TGTGCCAGCAGCCAAGATTTGGGACAGGGGGCTTACGAGCAGTACTTC	CASSQDLGQGAYEQYF
NA	TRBJ1-1	NA	TRBV7-3	TGTGCCAGCAGCTCCGGACTAATGAACACTGAAGCTTTCTTT	CASSSGLMNTEAFF
NA	TRBJ1-1	few	TRBV6-4	TGTGCCAGCAGACAGGGAGAGAGCGGCACTGAAGCTTTCTTT	CASRQGESGTEAFF
TRBD2	TRBJ2-3	once	TRBV4-2	TGTGCCAGCAGCCAAGATACGGGGGGGGGCACGCATACGCAGTATTTT	CASSQDTGGGTHTQYF
TRBD1	TRBJ2-7	NA	TRBV28	TGTGCCAGCAGCGTCGGGGGACAGGGTATATACGAGCAGTACTTC	CASSVGGQGIYEQYF
NA	TRBJ2-2	NA	TRBV6-6	TGTGCCAGCGGGACTTCGGGGAACACCGGGGAGCTGTTTTTT	CASGTSGNTGELFF
NA	TRBJ1-1	NA	TRBV6-6	TGTGCCAGCAGTTTCAGGTCTGAAGCTTTCTTT	CASSFRSEAFF
NA	TRBJ1-1	few	TRBV30	TGTGCCTGTAAAACGGGTAGTTGGGCTTTCTTT	CACKTGSWAFF
TRBD2	TRBJ2-5	once	TRBV7-2	TGTGCCAGCAGCGTAGGACTAGCGGGGGCTCGAGAGACCCAGTACTTC	CASSVGLAGARETQYF
TRBD1	TRBJ1-4	NA	TRBV6-1	TGTGCCAGCAGGGGACAGGGATCGGGGGAAAAACTGTTTTTT	CASRGQGSGEKLFF
NA	TRBJ2-3	NA	TRBV29-1	TGCAGCGTTGACAAAGAGGTCCACACAGATACGCAGTATTTT	CSVDKEVHTDTQYF
TRBD1	TRBJ2-7	once	TRBV5-4	TGTGCCAGCAGCTTTTGGACCGGGACAGGAGATTACGAGCAGTACTTC	CASSFWTGTGDYEQYF
TRBD1	TRBJ1-4	NA	TRBV7-9	TGTGCCAGCAGCTCGGGGACAGGGAGCGAAAAACTGTTTTTT	CASSSGTGSEKLFF
NA	TRBJ1-3	NA	TRBV25-1	TGTGCCAGCCTAGGGCCCCGGGAACCAAAGTCTGGAAACACCATATATTTT	CASLGPREPKSGNTIYF
NA	TRBJ1-2	NA	TRBV7-8	TGTGCCAGCAGCTTAGTTGGGACACCGGAGCCCCATAGCTATGGCTACACCTTC	CASSLVGTPEPHSYGYTF
NA	TRBJ2-1	once	TRBV4-2	TGTGCCAGCAGCCAGACACACCCATATGAGCAGTTCTTC	CASSQTHPYEQFF
TRBD1	TRBJ1-1	NA	TRBV7-6	TGTGCCAGCAGCTTAGGTCTAGGGGACAGGGTGAACACTGAAGCTTTCTTT	CASSLGLGDRVNTEAFF
NA	TRBJ1-2	NA	TRBV27	TGTGCCAGCAGTTTACGCAGCGCAGGGAACTATGGCTACACCTTC	CASSLRSAGNYGYTF
NA	TRBJ2-1	NA	TRBV19	TGTGCCAGTAGACCCCGGGCAGGGTTAGGAGAACCCTACAATGAGCAGTTCTTC	CASRPRAGLGEPYNEQFF
NA	TRBJ1-2	NA	TRBV2	TGTGCCAGCAGTGAATCTATATGGTCGGTAAACTATGGCTACACCTTC	CASSESIWSVNYGYTF
TRBD1	TRBJ1-6	NA	TRBV2	TGTGCCAGCAGTCCCTTGACAGGGGAGAATTCACCCCTCCACTTT	CASSPLTGENSPLHF
TRBD1	TRBJ1-5	few	TRBV6-4	TGTGCCAGCAGTGATGGACAGGGTAACCAGCCCCAGCATTTT	CASSDGQGNQPQHF